The 14 T cell receptor beta chains in this list originate from one sample, sequenced in a study of cytomegalovirus exposure and HLA in healthy donors. PCR was performed using 60 Vbeta and 13 Jbeta primers. The data were produced by immunoSEQ multiplex PCR, yet TCRdb's version contains in-frame clones alone and is incomplete. The top ten clones hold approximately 20% of a sample with 65,000 to 80,000 clones, around three quarters of them seen once. Sequencing used PBMCs. The source of these receptors is a woman between 40 and 50 years old in good health and CMV-seropositive.

The chain joins TRBV5-6 to TRBJ2-7; no clear D gene. The V gene's germline CDR1 is SGHDT and CDR2 YYEEEE. The CDR3 extends over 13 amino acids. Trimming took off 6 bases at V and 2 bases at J, with 12 bases between the two ends. This CDR3 reads CASTPGGTYEQYF. As DNA, the CDR3 is TGTGCCAGCACCCCCGGCGGAACCTACGAGCAGTACTTC.

The V and J genes are TRBV1 and TRBJ1-2; the table's TRBD1 call for D was not verified on the DNA. TRBV1 is a pseudogene locus. The CDR3 loop spans 17 amino acids. The CDR3 reads CTSSQGGSGGLAYGYTF. DNA for the CDR3: TGCACCAGCAGCCAAGGAGGGTCAGGGGGCCTGGCTTATGGCTACACCTTC.

The rearrangement links TRBV2 to TRBJ1-3; perhaps TRBD1 as D (6 bases). Germline V gives CDR1 SNHLY, CDR2 FYNNEI. V dropped 4 bases and J dropped 0 bases, with 10 bases sitting between them. This CDR3 spans 15 amino acids. The CDR3 DNA follows: TGTGCCAGCAGTGGCACAGGGATCTCTGGAAACACCATATATTTT. Encoded protein: CASSGTGISGNTIYF. The entire variable domain, with the rest obtained from reference TRBV2 and TRBJ1-3, is as follows: EPEVTQTPSHQVTQMGQEVILRCVPISNHLYFYWYRQILGQKVEFLVSFYNNEISEKSEIFDDQFSVERPDGSNFTLKIRSTKLEDSAMYFCASSGTGISGNTIYFGEGSWLTVV.

J is TRBJ2-3 and V is TRBV5-1; D is possibly TRBD2 (5 bases). This CDR3 has 15 amino acids. CDR1 SGHRS and CDR2 YFSETQ come from the germline V gene. V lost 4 bases to trimming and J lost 0 bases, with 12 bases between them. The CDR3 coding sequence is TGCGCCAGCAGCCTGAGACTACCTAGCACAGATACGCAGTATTTT. Protein product: CASSLRLPSTDTQYF. Combining the CDR3 with reference TRBV5-1 and TRBJ2-3 gives the whole variable domain KAGVTQTPRYLIKTRGQQVTLSCSPISGHRSVSWYQQTPGQGLQFLFEYFSETQRNKGNFPGRFSGRQFSNSRSEMNVSTLELGDSALYLCASSLRLPSTDTQYFGPGTRLTVL.

This clone was seen a few times. The J gene is TRBJ2-5, the V gene TRBV6-1, with D hard to call. This CDR3 has 13 amino acids. V lost 11 bases and J 2 bases, leaving 15 bases between the germline ends. Germline CDR1 MNHNS, CDR2 SASEGT. CDR3 bases: TGTGCCGGAGAATCTGACGTTCAAGAGACCCAGTACTTC. It encodes CAGESDVQETQYF.

The gene calls are TRBV29-1 and TRBJ2-7; 12 positions match TRBD1. Germline lookup yields CDR1 SQVTM and CDR2 ANQGSEA. V was clipped by 4 bases and J by 0 bases; unmatched bases: 1. There are 14 residues in the CDR3. DNA for the CDR3: TGCAGCGTTGGGGGACAGGGGGCCTCCTACGAGCAGTACTTC. This translates into CSVGGQGASYEQYF.

On this clone itself: An end of the junction differs from the germline gene, which may be a read error. The chain uses TRBV6-1 and TRBJ2-1; D not certain. This CDR3 spans 15 amino acids. CDR1 and CDR2 (germline): MNHNS, SASEGT. This CDR3 is CASSEATAEFGEQFF. The DNA for the CDR3 is TGTGCCAGCAGCGAAGCAACGGCGGAATTCGGTGAGCAGTTCTTC.

V usage is TRBV6-1 and J usage is TRBJ2-5; no reliable D call. V was trimmed by 7 bases and J by 2 bases, leaving 14 bases between them. Germline lookup yields CDR1 MNHNS and CDR2 SASEGT. This CDR3 spans 14 amino acids. The CDR3 DNA reads as TGTGCCAGCACCTTTCAAACCGGGCAAGAGACCCAGTACTTC. Its protein product is CASTFQTGQETQYF.

The gene calls are TRBV6-7 and TRBJ1-5; TRBD1 might be the D (6 bases). TRBV6-7 is labeled an ORF, and its function is uncertain. V dropped 2 bases and J dropped 0 bases, with 11 bases sitting between them. This CDR3 spans 16 amino acids. DNA for the CDR3: TGTGCCAGCAGTTACGACGGACAGTCTAGCAATCAGCCCCAGCATTTT. Its translation: CASSYDGQSSNQPQHF.

The chain joins TRBV28 to TRBJ2-2, with 8 bases lining up with TRBD2. The J segment lost 7 bases and the V segment lost 2 bases, leaving 6 bases of the junction unmatched. CDR3 length: 15 residues. Germline CDR1 MDHEN, CDR2 SYDVKM. The CDR3 region has the DNA TGTGCCAGCAGTTTAGCGGGAGGCCCTATCGGGGAGCTGTTTTTT. It is translated as CASSLAGGPIGELFF.

J is TRBJ2-7 and V is TRBV2; D is ambiguous. Germline assignment: CDR1 SNHLY and CDR2 FYNNEI. Trimming shortened V by 4 bases and J by 5 bases, and 18 bases separated the two germline ends. The CDR3 runs 15 residues. The CDR3 reads CASSADTQEFHEQYF. The DNA of the CDR3 is TGTGCCAGCAGTGCTGACACCCAAGAATTCCACGAGCAGTACTTC.

The chain employs TRBV5-1 and TRBJ1-1, with 7 positions matching TRBD1. Trimming removed 5 bases from V and 7 bases from J; junction bases left unmatched: 2. The germline V gene has CDR1 SGHRS and CDR2 YFSETQ. The CDR3 runs 11 residues. The CDR3 loop is CASRRDSEAFF. The CDR3 nucleotides read TGCGCCAGCAGGCGGGACAGTGAAGCTTTCTTT.

V and J are TRBV5-1 and TRBJ1-4, with D hard to call. This CDR3 is built from 13 residues. In germline, CDR1 is SGHRS, CDR2 YFSETQ. The V and J ends lost 4 bases and 8 bases respectively, with 12 bases between them. The CDR3 sequence is CASSTYSKEKLFF. In DNA, the CDR3 is TGCGCCAGCAGCACCTACTCGAAAGAAAAACTGTTTTTT.

This clone was seen a single time. This chain joins TRBV19 and TRBJ1-1; weak D call: TRBD1 (5 bases). Germline CDR1 LNHDA, CDR2 SQIVND (reference sequence). Deletions cut 6 bases from V and 0 bases from J, with 11 bases between. The CDR3 is made up of 14 amino acids. CDR3 amino acids: CASSAGRMNTEAFF. The DNA of the CDR3 is TGTGCCAGTAGCGCGGGACGGATGAACACTGAAGCTTTCTTT.